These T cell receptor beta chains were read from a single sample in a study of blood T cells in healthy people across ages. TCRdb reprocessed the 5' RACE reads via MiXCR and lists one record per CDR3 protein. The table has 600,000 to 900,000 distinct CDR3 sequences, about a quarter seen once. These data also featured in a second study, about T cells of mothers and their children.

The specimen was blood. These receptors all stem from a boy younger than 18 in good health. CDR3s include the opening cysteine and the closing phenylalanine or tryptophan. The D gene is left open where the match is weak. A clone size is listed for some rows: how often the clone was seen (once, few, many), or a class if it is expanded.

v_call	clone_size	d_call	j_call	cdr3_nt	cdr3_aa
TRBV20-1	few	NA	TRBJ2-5	TGCAGTGCTAGTTTCGGCGGGGTAGAAGAGACCCAGTACTTC	CSASFGGVEETQYF
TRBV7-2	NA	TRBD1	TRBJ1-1	TGTGCCAGCAGCCGGGACAGGGGATTGGGTGAAGCTTTCTTT	CASSRDRGLGEAFF
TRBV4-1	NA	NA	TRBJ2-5	TGCGCCAGCAGCCGAGGACGGGTGGAGACCCAGTACTTC	CASSRGRVETQYF
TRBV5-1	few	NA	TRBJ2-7	TGCGCCAGCAGCTTGGCCGAGCAGGGGCTAAGTTACGAGCAGTACTTC	CASSLAEQGLSYEQYF
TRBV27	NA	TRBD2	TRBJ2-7	TGTGCCAGCAGACAAGGAGGACTAGCGGGGGAAACCTACGAGCAGTACTTC	CASRQGGLAGETYEQYF
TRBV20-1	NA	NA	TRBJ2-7	TGCAGTGCTAGACTCCGGGACGAAGCCTACGAGCAGTACTTC	CSARLRDEAYEQYF
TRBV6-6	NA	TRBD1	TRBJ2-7	TGTGCCAGCAGTTACGGAGGGGACAGGAATTCCTACGAGCAGTACTTC	CASSYGGDRNSYEQYF
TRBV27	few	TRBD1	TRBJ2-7	TGTGCCAGGAGCCCGGGACAGGGAGTTCCCGAGCAATACTTC	CARSPGQGVPEQYF
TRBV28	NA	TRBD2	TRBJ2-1	TGTGCCAGCAGTTTATATACCGGGGCGGGGGGGCACAATGAGCAGTTCTTC	CASSLYTGAGGHNEQFF
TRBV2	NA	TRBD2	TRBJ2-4	TGTGCCAGCGGCCTGAACGCAGGACTAGAGAACATTCAGTACTTC	CASGLNAGLENIQYF
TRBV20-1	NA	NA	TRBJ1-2	TGCAGTGCTAGAGGGCAGGCGGATGGCTACACCTTC	CSARGQADGYTF
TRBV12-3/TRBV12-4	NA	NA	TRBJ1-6	TGTGCCAGCAGTCTGAATCCCGCCCGGGGTTCACCCCTCCACTTT	CASSLNPARGSPLHF
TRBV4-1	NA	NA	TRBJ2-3	TGCGCCAGCAGCCAAGCCCACGGATTCCCGCGCGCAGATACGCAGTATTTT	CASSQAHGFPRADTQYF
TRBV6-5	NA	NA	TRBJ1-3	TGTGCCAGCAGTTACGACCGGGCCTCTGGAAACACCATATATTTT	CASSYDRASGNTIYF
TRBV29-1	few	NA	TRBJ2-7	TGCAGCGTTGTAGAGATACGAAACTACGAGCAGTACTTC	CSVVEIRNYEQYF
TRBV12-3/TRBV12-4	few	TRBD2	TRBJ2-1	TGTGCCAGCAGTTCAGGGACTAGCGTGTACAATGAGCAGTTCTTC	CASSSGTSVYNEQFF
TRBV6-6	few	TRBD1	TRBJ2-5	TGTGCCAGCAGTACGGGACAGGGCAGGGGAGAGACCCAGTACTTC	CASSTGQGRGETQYF
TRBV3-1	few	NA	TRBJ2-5	TGTGCCAGCAGCCAAGATCAAGGGTTTTTGACCCAGTACTTC	CASSQDQGFLTQYF
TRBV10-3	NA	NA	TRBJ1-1	TGTGCCATCAGTGAATCTCTCAGCCCTGAAGCTTTCTTT	CAISESLSPEAFF
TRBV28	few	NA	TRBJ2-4	TGTGCCAGCAGTTTCCCCGGGGGTTGGGACTTC	CASSFPGGWDF
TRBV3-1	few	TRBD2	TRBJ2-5	TGTGCCAGCAGCCAAGCTAGCGGGGAGACCCAGTACTTC	CASSQASGETQYF
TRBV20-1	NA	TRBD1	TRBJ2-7	TGCAGTGCTACTCCCGGGACAGGGGATTCCTACGAGCAGTACTTC	CSATPGTGDSYEQYF
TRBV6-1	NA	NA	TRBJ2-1	TGTGCCAGCTCCCGGGGCCTTACCACCTACAATGAGCAGTTCTTC	CASSRGLTTYNEQFF
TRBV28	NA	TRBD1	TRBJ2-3	TGTGCCAGCAGTGAGAACAGGGGGACAGATACGCAGTATTTT	CASSENRGTDTQYF
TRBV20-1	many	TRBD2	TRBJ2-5	TGCAGTGCTCCCGGCGAGCGGGGGGGCCGGGAGACCCAGTACTTC	CSAPGERGGRETQYF
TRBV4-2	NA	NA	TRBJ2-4	TGTGCCAGCAGCCAAGATAGTGGACTAGCCAAAAACATTCAGTACTTC	CASSQDSGLAKNIQYF
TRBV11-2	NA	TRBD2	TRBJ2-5	TGTGCCAGCAGCCCAACTAGCGGGGGGGTCCAAGAGACCCAGTACTTC	CASSPTSGGVQETQYF
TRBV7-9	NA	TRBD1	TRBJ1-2	TGTGCCAGCAGCTTAAAGTGGGACAGGGACACCTATAACTATGGCTACACCTTC	CASSLKWDRDTYNYGYTF
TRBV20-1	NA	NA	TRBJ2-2	TGCAGTGCTAGTGTGGATGGCGGGGAGCTGTTTTTT	CSASVDGGELFF
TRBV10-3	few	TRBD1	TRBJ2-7	TGTGCCATCAGTCCACTAGGGACAGGGCGGGGCTACGAGCAGTACTTC	CAISPLGTGRGYEQYF
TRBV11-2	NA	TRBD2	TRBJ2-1	TGTGCCAGCAGCTTAAGTTGGGCGGGGGGAGAAAATGAGCAGTTCTTC	CASSLSWAGGENEQFF
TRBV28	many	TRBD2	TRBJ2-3	TGTGCCAGCAGTTCCCCACCCGGAAGCGGGAGTTCAGATACGCAGTATTTT	CASSSPPGSGSSDTQYF
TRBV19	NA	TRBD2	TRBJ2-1	TGTGCCAGTAAGGGACTAGCGGCCTCCTACAATGAGCAGTTCTTC	CASKGLAASYNEQFF
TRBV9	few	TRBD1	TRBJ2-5	TGTGCCAGCAGCGTCATGGCACAGGGGGAGGAGACTCAGTACTTC	CASSVMAQGEETQYF
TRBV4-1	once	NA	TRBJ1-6	TGCGCCAGCAGCCAGGCGAGGGTAAATTCACCCCTCCACTTT	CASSQARVNSPLHF
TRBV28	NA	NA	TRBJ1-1	TGTGCCACCCTACAGGGTTGGACTGAAGCTTTCTTT	CATLQGWTEAFF
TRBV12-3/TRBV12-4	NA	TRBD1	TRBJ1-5	TGTGCCAGCAGTCCTACGGGACAGGGGGGACTAGGCAATCAGCCCCAGCATTTT	CASSPTGQGGLGNQPQHF
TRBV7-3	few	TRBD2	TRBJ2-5	TGTGCCAGCAGCTGGACTAGCGGGGCTCAAGAGACCCAGTACTTC	CASSWTSGAQETQYF
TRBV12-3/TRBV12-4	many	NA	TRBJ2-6	TGTGCCAGCAGTCCCCAGGCTGGGGCCAACGTCCTGACTTTC	CASSPQAGANVLTF